This T cell receptor beta chain came from a study of shared clonotypes between healthy human individuals. Study observations and caveats: How much donors shared clonotypes was expected to be affected by sequencing depth.

Notes on this clone: Its target is unknown.

Researchers divided each subset's genomic DNA evenly across several immunoSEQ plates. An approximately 180 ng quantity of DNA, roughly 29,000 T cell genomes, went into the sorted-subset replicate PCRs. Measured with immunoSEQ multiplex PCR; TCRdb has only the in-frame clones, and not every one. Seen here are hundreds of thousands of clones, about two thirds observed once, and the top ten hold roughly 1.8%. A CD45RA+ naive subset and a CD45RA-negative memory subset were split from CD4+ cells. Germline values: CDR1 MGHDK, CDR2 SYGVNS. The V end lost 6 bases, the J end lost 0 bases, and 9 bases lay between the germline ends. This CDR3 is 13 amino acids long.

The specimen sequenced was memory CD4+ T cells sorted from blood. The subset here: CD45RA-negative fraction. This TCR was sampled from a woman aged 25 to 39 in good health. V and J are TRBV25-1 and TRBJ2-7, with TRBD1 as a possible D gene (5 bases). The CDR3 DNA is TGTGCCAGCAGAGAAGGGGCCTCCTACGAGCAGTACTTC. Protein sequence: CASREGASYEQYF.